A single sample is the source of the 23 T cell receptor beta chains below, sequenced in a study of shared clonotypes between healthy human individuals. TCRdb's copy holds only in-frame clones and misses some; the assay was immunoSEQ multiplex PCR. The data contain 2 million or so clones, 90% to 95% of them seen just once; the ten biggest clones take up 0.1% to 0.15%. The source material was naive CD4+ T cells sorted from blood. Subset: CD45RA+ positively selected. The receptors shown here come from a man between 18 and 29 years old in good health.

The rearrangement uses TRBV2 and TRBJ2-7; 11 positions match TRBD2. Germline CDR1 reads SNHLY; CDR2 reads FYNNEI. Losses at the gene ends were 6 bases for V and 2 bases for J; bases not matched to a gene: 3. This CDR3 comprises 14 residues. The CDR3 nucleotides read TGTGCCAGCAGGGGACTAGCGGTACCCTACGAGCAGTACTTC. This encodes CASRGLAVPYEQYF.

The chain employs TRBV28 and TRBJ1-2; D gene unclear. Germline CDR1 reads MDHEN; CDR2 reads SYDVKM. The CDR3 has 15 residues. Trimming left V 2 bases short and J 0 bases short, with 10 bases between. CDR3 sequence reads: CASSLAGSSNYGYTF. In DNA, the CDR3 is TGTGCCAGCAGTTTAGCGGGTTCTTCTAACTATGGCTACACCTTC.

This chain uses TRBV9 with TRBJ2-2, with D tentatively TRBD1 or TRBD2 (5 bases each). The CDR3 is 21 residues long. Germline V gene data show CDR1 as SGDLS and CDR2 as YYNGEE. Trimming stripped 1 base from V and 4 bases from J, with 29 bases between. This CDR3 reads CASSVYSPTMGTLLSTGELFF. CDR3 in DNA: TGTGCCAGCAGCGTATATTCCCCGACAATGGGGACCCTCTTATCCACCGGGGAGCTGTTTTTT.

The chain carries TRBV7-2 and TRBJ2-7, with TRBD1 identical over 7 bases. In germline, CDR1 is SGHTA, CDR2 FQGNSA. J lost 2 bases, V lost 10 bases, and 5 bases had no gene match. The CDR3 loop spans 12 amino acids. DNA of the CDR3: TGTGCCATTCGGACAGGTGCCTACGAGCAGTACTTC. Protein product: CAIRTGAYEQYF.

The chain recombines TRBV27 with TRBJ1-5; a possible D gene is TRBD1 (6 bases). Per the germline V gene, CDR1 is MNHEY and CDR2 is SMNVEV (reference sequence). V lost 0 bases, J lost 6 bases, and 9 bases lay in between. The CDR3 has 14 amino acids. DNA for the CDR3: TGTGCCAGCAGTTTATCAGGGGGACGTCAGCCCCAGCATTTT. Its protein product is CASSLSGGRQPQHF.

This clone has just one count. The chain recombines TRBV30 with TRBJ2-7; 7 nucleotides align to TRBD1. V trimming: 2 bases; J trimming: 5 bases; junction bases outside the gene matches: 12. CDR1 GTSNPN and CDR2 SVGIG come from the germline V gene (reference sequence). The CDR3 has 15 residues. The CDR3 DNA reads TGTGCCTGGAGTCTAAGGCAGGGGGTAAGCGACGAGCAGTACTTC. Translation gives CAWSLRQGVSDEQYF.

The chain links TRBV5-1 to TRBJ2-2; TRBD1 or TRBD2 may be the D gene (6 bases each). The CDR3 consists of 16 residues. Trimming took 1 base from V and 7 from J, leaving 17 bases between them. CDR1 and CDR2 from the germline V gene are SGHRS and YFSETQ. CDR3 residues: CASSLNWPGADGELFF. The DNA for the CDR3 is TGCGCCAGCAGCTTGAACTGGCCGGGGGCGGACGGGGAGCTGTTTTTT.

This clone appeared a single time. The CDR3 region is CATGTGSGNTIYF. CDR3 bases: TGTGCCACCGGGACAGGCTCTGGAAACACCATATATTTT. The gene calls are TRBV2 and TRBJ1-3; 8 positions match TRBD1. The CDR3 totals 13 residues. Germline CDR1 and CDR2: SNHLY and FYNNEI. The V segment lost 10 bases and the J segment 0 bases; nucleotides outside the gene matches: 2.

This clone was recorded once. This chain connects TRBV30 to TRBJ1-6; 7 bases match TRBD1. Trimming took 4 bases from V and 7 from J; bases not matched to a gene: 10. Germline lookup yields CDR1 GTSNPN and CDR2 SVGIG (reference sequence). The CDR3 runs 15 residues. The DNA for the CDR3 is TGTGCCTGGACGCCCAACAGGGGTTGGAATTCACCCCTCCACTTT. Translation: CAWTPNRGWNSPLHF. The whole variable domain, filled in from reference TRBV30 and TRBJ1-6, reads SQTIHQWPATLVQPVGSPLSLECTVEGTSNPNLYWYRQAAGRGLQLLFYSVGIGQISSEVPQNLSASRPQDRQFILSSKKLLLSDSGFYLCAWTPNRGWNSPLHFGNGTRLTVT.

V is TRBV11-2 and J is TRBJ2-1; TRBD1 aligns across 8 bases. The CDR3 covers 17 residues. V lost 1 base and J lost 8; bases outside the gene matches: 13. Germline CDR1 and CDR2: SGHAT and FQNNGV. The CDR3 coding sequence is TGTGCCAGCAGCTTAGTCGGGACAGGAGGGGTGTATGATGAGCAGTTCTTC. It translates to CASSLVGTGGVYDEQFF.

The V call is TRBV19, the J call TRBJ1-4; a weak D match, TRBD1 (5 bases). The germline V gene encodes CDR1 LNHDA and CDR2 SQIVND (reference sequence). CDR3 length equals 14 residues. Trimming took 3 bases from V and 5 from J, leaving 10 bases between them. The CDR3 DNA reads TGTGCCAGTAGTATCGGGGCAGGGAATGAAAAACTGTTTTTT. Translated: CASSIGAGNEKLFF.

V and J are TRBV11-1 and TRBJ2-2, with D unclear. Germline-derived CDR1 and CDR2 are SGHAT and FQDESV (reference sequence). Between the trimmed V and J ends, which lost 8 bases and 5 bases, there was a span of 12 bases. This CDR3 region has 13 residues. The DNA of the CDR3 is TGTGCCAGCGCGGCTCTAGGTACCGGGGAGCTGTTTTTT. Encoded protein: CASAALGTGELFF.

The chain joins TRBV13 to TRBJ1-3; 7 bases fit TRBD1. The CDR3 is 17 amino acids. V shed 1 base, J shed 4 bases, and the junction held 10 bases outside the gene matches. Germline-derived CDR1 and CDR2 are PRHDT and FYEKMQ (reference sequence). The CDR3 protein is CASSLEGAQLRGNTIYF. The DNA for the CDR3 is TGTGCCAGCAGCTTAGAGGGGGCCCAGCTCAGAGGAAACACCATATATTTT.

This clone was found once. The J gene is TRBJ1-2, the V gene TRBV9; 10 bases are shared with TRBD1. This CDR3 contains 15 residues. CDR1 is SGDLS, CDR2 YYNGEE, per germline. V gave up 3 bases and J gave up 8 bases; unmatched junction bases: 10. CDR3 bases: TGTGCCAGCAGCGGACAGGGGGCGCCGGTGTGGGGCTACACCTTC. Its protein product is CASSGQGAPVWGYTF.

The chain has TRBV7-2 and TRBJ2-7; TRBD1 is a possible D gene (6 bases). V gave up 4 bases and J gave up 7 bases, with 20 bases separating them. Germline loops: CDR1 SGHTA, CDR2 FQGNSA. The CDR3 consists of 15 residues. The CDR3 DNA reads TGTGCCAGCAGCTCCATATCCACAGGGAATCGGGAGCAGTACTTC. Its protein product is CASSSISTGNREQYF.

J is TRBJ1-5 and V is TRBV7-9; 7 bases align to TRBD1. CDR1 is SEHNR and CDR2 is FQNEAQ in the germline V gene (reference sequence). The V and J ends lost 4 bases and 6 bases, in that order; junction bases with no gene match: 6. This CDR3 has 14 residues. CDR3 sequence (DNA): TGTGCCAGCAGCTCGACAGGGTCGAGTCAGCCCCAGCATTTT. Its translation: CASSSTGSSQPQHF.

The gene calls are TRBV6-5 and TRBJ2-3; a weak D match, TRBD1 (6 bases). The CDR3 has 16 amino acids. The germline CDR1 and CDR2 sequences are MNHEY and SVGAGI. The V gene lost 4 bases and the J gene lost 2 bases, with 16 bases spanning the gap. The CDR3 bases are TGTGCCAGCAGTTCCCACCGGACAGACCTCACAGATACGCAGTATTTT. It encodes CASSSHRTDLTDTQYF.

The genes are TRBV29-1 and TRBJ1-1, with D unresolved. From germline, CDR1 is SQVTM and CDR2 ANQGSEA. The ends were cut back, 7 bases at V and 0 bases at J, with 15 bases in the middle. The CDR3 is made up of 14 amino acids. The CDR3 here is CSAETFPMNTEAFF. CDR3 DNA sequence: TGCAGCGCCGAGACGTTCCCCATGAACACTGAAGCTTTCTTT.

This clone occurred a few times. This chain uses TRBV6-5 with TRBJ1-2, with D uncertain. V lost 5 bases to trimming and J lost 6 bases, with 10 bases between them. The CDR3 contains 12 residues. Germline V CDR1 and CDR2: MNHEY, SVGAGI. CDR3 amino acids: CASSLIGDGYTF. CDR3 in DNA: TGTGCCAGCAGTCTTATCGGGGATGGCTACACCTTC.

The rearrangement joins TRBV25-1 to TRBJ1-2; D is uncertain. Germline CDR1 reads MGHDK; CDR2 reads SYGVNS. This CDR3 is 11 amino acids long. Trimming left V 0 bases short and J 8 bases short, with 4 bases between. The CDR3 coding sequence is TGTGCCAGCAGTGAATATTGGGGCTACACCTTC. This gives the protein CASSEYWGYTF.

This clone was counted only a few times. The V call is TRBV5-1, the J call TRBJ1-6; D is ambiguous. The V gene's germline CDR1 is SGHRS and CDR2 YFSETQ. This CDR3 spans 15 amino acids. Trimming took off 5 bases at V and 13 bases at J, with 22 bases between the two ends. CDR3 amino acids: CASRRSIESVIPLHF. The CDR3 nucleotides are TGCGCCAGCAGGAGGAGTATCGAGAGCGTTATCCCCCTCCACTTT.

The rearrangement uses TRBV4-3 and TRBJ1-6, with TRBD1 as a possible D gene (5 bases). Trimming removed 0 bases from V and 6 bases from J, with 15 bases in between. The germline V gene has CDR1 LGHNA and CDR2 YSLEER. The CDR3 spans 17 residues. Here the CDR3 reads CASSQDGTQDGNSPLHF. CDR3 nucleotide sequence: TGCGCCAGCAGCCAAGATGGGACGCAGGACGGTAATTCACCCCTCCACTTT.

The rearrangement joins TRBV23-1 to TRBJ2-7; TRBD1 aligns across 9 bases. TRBV23-1 is noted as an ORF with a role that remains uncertain. V dropped 2 bases and J dropped 5; count of bases not matched to a gene: 7. The CDR3 is made up of 15 amino acids. The CDR3 region is CASSQDRDRDDEQYF. CDR3 nucleotides: TGCGCCAGCAGTCAAGACCGGGACAGGGACGACGAGCAGTACTTC.